What follows describes a single T cell receptor (beta chain). This entry belongs to a study of blood T cell repertoires in COVID-19. Study-level information: COVID-19 samples from acute and convalescent phases originated in the United States, Italy and Spain. From T cells, B-cell-depleted T cells, or PBMCs came the material, which was cDNA or gDNA.

Only in-frame clones appear in the TCRdb table, and some are missing; sequencing was by immunoSEQ multiplex PCR. The profile shows 200,000 to 250,000 clones, 80% to 85% of them singletons. The CDR3 is 15 residues long. The germline V gene encodes CDR1 ENHRY and CDR2 SYGVKD. V was cut by 2 bases and J by 4 bases, with 14 bases left in between. Input material: peripheral blood. The V gene is TRBV10-3, the J gene TRBJ1-1; tentative D call: TRBD1 (5 bases). This clonotype was obtained from a woman aged 60 to 75 with acute or convalescent COVID-19. This chain's CDR3 is CAISELEQVGTEAFF. The CDR3 coding sequence is TGTGCCATCAGTGAGCTGGAACAGGTAGGCACTGAAGCTTTCTTT.